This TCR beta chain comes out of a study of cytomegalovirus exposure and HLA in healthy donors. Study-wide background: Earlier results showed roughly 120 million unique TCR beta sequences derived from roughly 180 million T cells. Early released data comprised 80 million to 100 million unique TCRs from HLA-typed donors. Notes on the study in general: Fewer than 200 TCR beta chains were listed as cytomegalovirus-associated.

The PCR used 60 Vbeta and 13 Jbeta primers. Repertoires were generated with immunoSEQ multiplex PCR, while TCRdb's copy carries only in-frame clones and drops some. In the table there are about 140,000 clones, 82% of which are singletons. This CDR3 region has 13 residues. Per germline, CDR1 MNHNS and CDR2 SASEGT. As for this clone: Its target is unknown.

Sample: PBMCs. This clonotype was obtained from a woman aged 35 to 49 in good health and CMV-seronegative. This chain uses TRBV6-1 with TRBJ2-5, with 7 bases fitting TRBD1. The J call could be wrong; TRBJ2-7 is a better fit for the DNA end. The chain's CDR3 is CASIPGQTYEQYF. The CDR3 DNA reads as TGTGCCAGCATCCCGGGACAGACCTACGAGCAGTACTTC.